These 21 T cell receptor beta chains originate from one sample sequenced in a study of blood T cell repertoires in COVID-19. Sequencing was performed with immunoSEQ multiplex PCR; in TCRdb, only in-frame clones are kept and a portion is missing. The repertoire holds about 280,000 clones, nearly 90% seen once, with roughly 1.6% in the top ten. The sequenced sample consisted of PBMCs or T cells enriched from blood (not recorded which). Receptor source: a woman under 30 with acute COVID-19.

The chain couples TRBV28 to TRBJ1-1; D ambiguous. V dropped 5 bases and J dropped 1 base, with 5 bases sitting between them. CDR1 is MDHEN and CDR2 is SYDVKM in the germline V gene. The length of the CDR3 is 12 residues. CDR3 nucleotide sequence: TGTGCCAGCAGTCTTCGGAACACTGAAGCTTTCTTT. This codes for CASSLRNTEAFF.

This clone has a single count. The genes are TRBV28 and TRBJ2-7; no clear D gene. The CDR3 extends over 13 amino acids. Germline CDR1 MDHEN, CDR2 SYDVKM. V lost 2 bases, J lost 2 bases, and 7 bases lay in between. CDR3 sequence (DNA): TGTGCCAGCAGTTTAAGCCTCCCCTACGAGCAGTACTTC. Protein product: CASSLSLPYEQYF.

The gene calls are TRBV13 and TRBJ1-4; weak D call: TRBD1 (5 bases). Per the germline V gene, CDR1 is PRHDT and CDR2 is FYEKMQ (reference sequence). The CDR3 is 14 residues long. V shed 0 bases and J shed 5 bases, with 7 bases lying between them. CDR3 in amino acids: CASSLGTENEKLFF. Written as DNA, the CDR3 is TGTGCCAGCAGCTTAGGGACAGAAAATGAAAAACTGTTTTTT.

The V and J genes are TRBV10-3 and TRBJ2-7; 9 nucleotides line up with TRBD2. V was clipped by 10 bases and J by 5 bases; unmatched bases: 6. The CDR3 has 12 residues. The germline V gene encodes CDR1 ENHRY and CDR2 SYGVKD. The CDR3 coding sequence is TGTGCCACAAGCGGGAGGACCCACGAGCAGTACTTC. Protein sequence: CATSGRTHEQYF.

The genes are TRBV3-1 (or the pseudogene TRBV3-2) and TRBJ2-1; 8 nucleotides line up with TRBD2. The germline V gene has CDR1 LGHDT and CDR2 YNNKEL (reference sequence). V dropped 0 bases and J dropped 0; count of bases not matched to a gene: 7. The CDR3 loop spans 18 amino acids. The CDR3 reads CASSQDLYAGGSYNEQFF. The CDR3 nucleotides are TGTGCCAGCAGCCAAGATCTATACGCGGGAGGCTCCTACAATGAGCAGTTCTTC.

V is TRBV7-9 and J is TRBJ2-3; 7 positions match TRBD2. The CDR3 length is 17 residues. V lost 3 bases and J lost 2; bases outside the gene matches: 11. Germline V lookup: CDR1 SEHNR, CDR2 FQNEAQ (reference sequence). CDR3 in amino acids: CASSLGSGLGYTDTQYF. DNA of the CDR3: TGTGCCAGCAGCTTGGGTAGCGGGTTGGGATACACAGATACGCAGTATTTT.

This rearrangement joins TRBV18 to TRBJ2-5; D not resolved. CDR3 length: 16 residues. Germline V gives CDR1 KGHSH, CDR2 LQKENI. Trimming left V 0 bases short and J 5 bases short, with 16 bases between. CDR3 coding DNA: TGTGCCAGCTCACCACCATGGCTGCCCATCGGGGAGACCCAGTACTTC. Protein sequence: CASSPPWLPIGETQYF.

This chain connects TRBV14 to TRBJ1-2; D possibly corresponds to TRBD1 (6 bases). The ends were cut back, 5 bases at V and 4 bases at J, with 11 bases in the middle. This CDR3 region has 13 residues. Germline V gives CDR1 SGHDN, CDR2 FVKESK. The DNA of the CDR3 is TGTGCCAGCAGCTTCGGGACATCCTATGGCTACACCTTC. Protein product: CASSFGTSYGYTF.

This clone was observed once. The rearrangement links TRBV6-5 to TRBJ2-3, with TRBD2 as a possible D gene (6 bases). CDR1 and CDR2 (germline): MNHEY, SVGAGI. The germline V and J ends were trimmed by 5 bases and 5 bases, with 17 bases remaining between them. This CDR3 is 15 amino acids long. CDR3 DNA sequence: TGTGCCAGCAGTCGACCCGGGACTCAGGAAGATACGCAGTATTTT. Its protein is CASSRPGTQEDTQYF.

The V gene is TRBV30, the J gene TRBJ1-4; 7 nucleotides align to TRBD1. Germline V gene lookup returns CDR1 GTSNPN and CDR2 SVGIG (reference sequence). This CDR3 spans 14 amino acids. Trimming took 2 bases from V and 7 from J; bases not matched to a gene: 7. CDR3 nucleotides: TGTGCCTGGAGTAAGGGGACAGTGAGTGAAAAACTGTTTTTT. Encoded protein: CAWSKGTVSEKLFF.

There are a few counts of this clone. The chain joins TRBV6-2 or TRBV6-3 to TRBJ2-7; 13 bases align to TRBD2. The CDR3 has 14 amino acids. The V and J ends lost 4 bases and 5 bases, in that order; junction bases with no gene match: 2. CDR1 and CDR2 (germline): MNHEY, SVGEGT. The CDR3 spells CASSWTSGRNEQYF. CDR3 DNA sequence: TGTGCCAGCAGTTGGACTAGCGGGAGAAACGAGCAGTACTTC.

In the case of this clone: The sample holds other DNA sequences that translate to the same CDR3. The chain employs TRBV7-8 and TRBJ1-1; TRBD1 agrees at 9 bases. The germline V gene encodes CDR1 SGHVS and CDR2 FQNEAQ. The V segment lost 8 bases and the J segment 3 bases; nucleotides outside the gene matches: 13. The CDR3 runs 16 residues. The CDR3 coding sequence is TGTGCCAGCCGTTCCGGGACAGGGTTTCTGGACACTGAAGCTTTCTTT. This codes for CASRSGTGFLDTEAFF.

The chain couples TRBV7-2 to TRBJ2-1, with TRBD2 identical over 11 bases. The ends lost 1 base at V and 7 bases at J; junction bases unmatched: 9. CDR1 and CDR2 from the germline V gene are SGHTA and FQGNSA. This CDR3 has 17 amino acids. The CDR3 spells CASSLGWGTSGTNEQFF. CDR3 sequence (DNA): TGTGCCAGCAGCTTAGGTTGGGGGACTAGCGGCACAAATGAGCAGTTCTTC.

This CDR3 is CARSIEQGKLNQPQHF. In nucleotides, the CDR3 is TGTGCCAGAAGCATAGAACAGGGGAAACTAAATCAGCCCCAGCATTTT. V gene TRBV5-3 combines with J gene TRBJ1-5; 7 bases are a match to TRBD1. TRBV5-3 is marked as an open reading frame, function uncertain. There are 16 residues in the CDR3. With 4 bases clipped from V and 4 bases from J, the junction kept 11 bases outside the gene matches.

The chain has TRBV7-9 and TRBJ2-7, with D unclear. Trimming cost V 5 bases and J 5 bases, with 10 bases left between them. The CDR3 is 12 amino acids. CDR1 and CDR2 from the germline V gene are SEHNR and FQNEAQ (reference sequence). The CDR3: CASSPWADEQYF. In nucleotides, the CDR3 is TGTGCCAGCAGCCCCTGGGCAGACGAGCAGTACTTC.

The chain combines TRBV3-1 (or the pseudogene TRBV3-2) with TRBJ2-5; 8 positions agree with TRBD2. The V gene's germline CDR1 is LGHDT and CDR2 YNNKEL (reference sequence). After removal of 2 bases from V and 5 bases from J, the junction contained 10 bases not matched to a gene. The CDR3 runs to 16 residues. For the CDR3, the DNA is TGTGCCAGCAGCCAAAAACCGGGACTAGAGTGGGAGACCCAGTACTTC. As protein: CASSQKPGLEWETQYF.

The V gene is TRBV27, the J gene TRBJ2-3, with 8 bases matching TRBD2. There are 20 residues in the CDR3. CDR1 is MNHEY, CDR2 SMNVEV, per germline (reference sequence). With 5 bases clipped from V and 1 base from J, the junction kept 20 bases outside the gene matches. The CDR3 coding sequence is TGTGCCAGCAGTCTCAAGGTGTATAGCGGGATGACGAGGGGCACAGATACGCAGTATTTT. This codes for CASSLKVYSGMTRGTDTQYF.

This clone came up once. The CDR3 DNA reads TGTGCCAGCAGCCCGTCTTTGAGGGAGAGAACCTACAATGAGCAGTTCTTC. It codes for CASSPSLRERTYNEQFF. V gene TRBV7-8 combines with J gene TRBJ2-1, with D tentatively TRBD2 (5 bases). Germline CDR1 and CDR2: SGHVS and FQNEAQ. The CDR3 length is 17 residues. V was shortened by 5 bases and J by 2 bases, with 19 bases between the two germline ends.

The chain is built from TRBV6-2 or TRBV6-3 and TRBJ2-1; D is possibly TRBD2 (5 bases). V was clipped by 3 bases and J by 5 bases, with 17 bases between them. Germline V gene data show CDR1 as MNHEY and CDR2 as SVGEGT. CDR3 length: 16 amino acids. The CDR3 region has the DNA TGTGCCAGCAGTTATGCGATCGAGGGCAGTCACAATGAGCAGTTCTTC. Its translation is CASSYAIEGSHNEQFF.

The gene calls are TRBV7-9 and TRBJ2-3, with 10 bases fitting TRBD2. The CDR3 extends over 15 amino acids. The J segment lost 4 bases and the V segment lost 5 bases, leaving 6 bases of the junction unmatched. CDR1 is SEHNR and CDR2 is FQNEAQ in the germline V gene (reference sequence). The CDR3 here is CASSPSGSSADTQYF. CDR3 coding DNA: TGTGCCAGCAGCCCTAGCGGGAGTAGCGCAGATACGCAGTATTTT.

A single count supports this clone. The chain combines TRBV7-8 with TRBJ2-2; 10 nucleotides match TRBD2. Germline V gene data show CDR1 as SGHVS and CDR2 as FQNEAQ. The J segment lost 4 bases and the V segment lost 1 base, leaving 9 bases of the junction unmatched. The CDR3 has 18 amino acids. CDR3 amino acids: CASSLVSKREGRTGELFF. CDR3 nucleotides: TGTGCCAGCAGCTTAGTATCGAAGCGGGAGGGCCGCACCGGGGAGCTGTTTTTT.